This T cell receptor (beta chain) was documented in a study of cytomegalovirus exposure and HLA in healthy donors (dated 2017 in TCRdb). Background on the whole study: A later analysis indicated that the roughly 120 validation repertoires were generated on the platform also employed for the approximately 700 repertoires of the first cohort. The study aimed to test whether cataloging public T cell receptors could reveal signatures of past pathogen exposure. In addition to the first cohort of roughly 700 subjects, a separate validation cohort of 120 different subjects was used. The study combined high-throughput TCR immunosequencing, statistical association of individual TCRs with disease status, and machine learning to predict cytomegalovirus infection status.

As regards this clone: Its specific antigen is unknown. Base-call qualities are not available, and no considerably larger clone is one nucleotide away.

The donors belonged to the validation cohort of over a hundred subjects, which was separate from the roughly 700-subject first cohort. Receptors were amplified or captured by the immunoSEQ multiplex PCR assay. As for the original processing: A statistical classification framework was developed to diagnose cytomegalovirus status using the catalog of TCR beta chain sequences. TCRdb carries this immuneACCESS record with in-frame sequences only. Its versions omit some clonotypes, under half of them owing to an unresolved V gene in the studies checked, with the rest unexplained. V, J and clone size reflect that table, while D and trimming were determined from the DNA. This sample gives approximately 98,000 clones in total; under 97% of them show up just once. 0.67% of the sample goes to the ten largest clones. On the study overall, not on this receptor specifically: Most TCR sequences were observed very rarely across donors, whereas some public TCRs were present in many individuals. In both the original and validation cohorts, the classifier was reported to diagnose cytomegalovirus status with high specificity and sensitivity. A later analysis found that TCRs clustered in the first cohort also tended to co-occur in the roughly 120 validation repertoires, with roughly 95% of cluster scores above 0. A total of 150 to 200 TCR beta chains were listed by the study as associated with cytomegalovirus. In vitro tests confirmed that a few of the cytomegalovirus-associated TCR beta chains recognize cytomegalovirus antigens. The authors suggested that the approach could potentially be generalized to other disease states and immunological phenotypes. A later analysis lacked HLA typing for the validation cohort, so it scored co-occurrence in that cohort across all 110 or so repertoires.

The receptor was derived from a woman aged 18-29 years in good health and CMV-seronegative. The specimen sequenced was PBMCs.

The nucleotide sequence reads as follows: TGCGCCAGCAGCCAAGATGGGACAGGGGACGTGGAGACCCAGTACTTC. It codes for CASSQDGTGDVETQYF. The V gene is TRBV4-1 and the J gene is TRBJ2-5; 10 of the junction bases match TRBD1. Taken from the germline V gene, the CDR1 and CDR2 loops are MGHRA and YSYEKL. At the junction V is shortened by 0 bases and J by 5 bases; bases outside the gene matches: 6. Inclusive of the bounding cysteine and phenylalanine, the CDR3 is 16 residues long. Only the CDR3 portion is preserved as DNA: 48 bases, with reading frame beginning at the first base.